A single sample is the source of the 32 T cell receptor beta chains below, sequenced in a study of blood T cell repertoires in COVID-19. Sequenced by immunoSEQ multiplex PCR; TCRdb stores in-frame clones only, minus some. In the table there are about 170,000 clones, roughly 81% of which are singletons. The specimen sequenced was peripheral blood. These receptors were obtained from a woman at least 80 years old with COVID-19, enrolled during active disease.

J is TRBJ1-1 and V is TRBV3-1 (or the pseudogene TRBV3-2), with 7 nucleotides matching TRBD1. Germline CDR1 is LGHDT and CDR2 is YNNKEL (reference sequence). The CDR3 covers 14 residues. V gave up 4 bases and J gave up 3 bases; unmatched junction bases: 5. The CDR3 loop reads CASSPGQEDTEAFF. The CDR3 nucleotides are TGTGCCAGCAGCCCTGGACAGGAAGACACTGAAGCTTTCTTT.

The J gene is TRBJ2-3, the V gene TRBV20-1; D is ambiguous. Germline V gene sequence: CDR1 DFQATT, CDR2 SNEGSKA (reference sequence). CDR3 length: 15 amino acids. Trimming left V 3 bases short and J 0 bases short, with 13 bases between. The CDR3 spells CSASLSGPSTDTQYF. The CDR3 DNA follows: TGCAGTGCTAGTCTTTCGGGTCCTAGCACAGATACGCAGTATTTT.

In its sample, this clone was seen once. The chain couples TRBV7-9 to TRBJ2-1; TRBD2 aligns across 9 bases. Trimming at V came to 3 bases and at J to 0 bases, leaving 12 bases not matched to a gene. The CDR3 runs to 19 residues. Germline V gene sequence: CDR1 SEHNR, CDR2 FQNEAQ (reference sequence). CDR3 residues: CASSFLLLAGPSSYNEQFF. The CDR3 DNA reads TGTGCCAGCAGCTTCCTTCTTCTAGCGGGACCTAGCTCCTACAATGAGCAGTTCTTC.

The V and J genes are TRBV9 and TRBJ2-7, with D possibly TRBD2 on 6 matching bases. The germline V gene encodes CDR1 SGDLS and CDR2 YYNGEE. The CDR3 contains 15 residues. V lost 4 bases to trimming and J lost 3 bases, with 17 bases between them. The CDR3 region is CASSRPGTGNYEQYF. The CDR3 DNA reads as TGTGCCAGCAGCAGACCCGGGACTGGAAACTACGAGCAGTACTTC.

This chain joins TRBV7-9 and TRBJ2-3; D perhaps matches TRBD1 (6 bases). The CDR3 has 15 residues. V dropped 7 bases and J dropped 4 bases, with 18 bases sitting between them. CDR1 SEHNR and CDR2 FQNEAQ come from the germline V gene (reference sequence). This chain's CDR3 is CASTASRTDSDTQYF. CDR3 in DNA: TGTGCCAGCACCGCCAGCCGGACAGATTCAGATACGCAGTATTTT.

V gene TRBV6-6 combines with J gene TRBJ2-7, with 8 bases lining up with TRBD1. From germline, CDR1 is MNHNY and CDR2 SVGAGI (reference sequence). The CDR3 consists of 15 residues. V gave up 2 bases and J gave up 3 bases; unmatched junction bases: 6. Here the CDR3 DNA reads TGTGCCAGCAGTTACGGAGGACAGGGCAACTACGAGCAGTACTTC. Translating it yields CASSYGGQGNYEQYF.

This clone was observed once. The chain links TRBV5-4 to TRBJ2-1, with TRBD2 as a possible D gene (5 bases). The V end was cut by 4 bases, the J end by 3 bases, with 11 bases between. The germline V gene has CDR1 SGHNT and CDR2 YYREEE (reference sequence). This CDR3 region has 14 residues. CDR3 sequence: CASSPGELYNEQFF. In nucleotides, the CDR3 is TGTGCCAGCAGCCCCGGGGAGCTCTACAATGAGCAGTTCTTC.

The chain is built from TRBV6-2 or TRBV6-3 and TRBJ2-1; 11 nucleotides align to TRBD1. The CDR3 contains 14 residues. The V and J ends lost 5 bases and 14 bases, in that order; junction bases with no gene match: 11. Germline lookup yields CDR1 MNHEY and CDR2 SVGEGT. CDR3 amino acids: CASSAPGQGASKFF. For the CDR3, the DNA is TGTGCCAGCAGTGCCCCCGGACAGGGGGCCTCCAAGTTCTTC.

This clone was seen only a few times. The rearrangement uses TRBV11-2 and TRBJ1-3; TRBD1 agrees at 7 bases. After removal of 4 bases from V and 4 bases from J, the junction contained 7 bases not matched to a gene. This CDR3 comprises 15 residues. Germline CDR1 reads SGHAT; CDR2 reads FQNNGV. The CDR3 sequence: CASSSQTGWGNTIYF. CDR3 DNA: TGTGCCAGCAGCTCACAGACAGGGTGGGGAAACACCATATATTTT.

This sequence joins TRBV11-2 and TRBJ2-3; the match to TRBD2 covers 7 bases. Germline trimming cut 5 bases from V and 7 bases from J; bases unmatched to any gene: 12. The germline V gene encodes CDR1 SGHAT and CDR2 FQNNGV. This CDR3 comprises 15 residues. CDR3 sequence reads: CASSRLGGSPYTQYF. CDR3 DNA sequence: TGTGCCAGCAGCCGGCTGGGCGGGAGTCCGTATACGCAGTATTTT. Full variable domain (missing parts from reference TRBV11-2 and TRBJ2-3): EAGVAQSPRYKIIEKRQSVAFWCNPISGHATLYWYQQILGQGPKLLIQFQNNGVVDDSQLPKDRFSAERLKGVDSTLKIQPAKLEDSAVYLCASSRLGGSPYTQYFGPGTRLTVL.

The rearrangement links TRBV5-4 to TRBJ2-7; TRBD1 aligns across 8 bases. The V segment lost 2 bases and the J segment 0 bases; nucleotides outside the gene matches: 1. The CDR3 sequence is 14 residues long. Germline CDR1 SGHNT, CDR2 YYREEE (reference sequence). The DNA for the CDR3 is TGTGCCAGCAGCTTTGGGACAGGCTCCTACGAGCAGTACTTC. Translating gives CASSFGTGSYEQYF.

The gene calls are TRBV5-4 and TRBJ2-3; 8 bases are shared with TRBD2. J lost 4 bases, V lost 0 bases, and 7 bases had no gene match. Germline V CDR1 and CDR2: SGHNT, YYREEE (reference sequence). The CDR3 covers 16 residues. CDR3 residues: CASSLGPGGPSDTQYF. The CDR3, as DNA: TGTGCCAGCAGCTTGGGTCCGGGAGGGCCCTCAGATACGCAGTATTTT.

The chain uses TRBV14 and TRBJ1-6; D gene uncertain. Per the germline V gene, CDR1 is SGHDN and CDR2 is FVKESK. The V end lost 4 bases, the J end lost 13 bases, and 11 bases lay between the germline ends. The CDR3 consists of 12 residues. CDR3 DNA sequence: TGTGCCAGCAGCCGAAACAGATCCCCCCTCCACTTT. This translates into CASSRNRSPLHF.

Only a few counts were recorded for this clone. The CDR3 here is CASSLGAGNTGELFF. In DNA form, the CDR3 reads TGCGCCAGCAGCTTGGGGGCGGGGAACACCGGGGAGCTGTTTTTT. The chain links TRBV5-1 to TRBJ2-2, with a possible D match to TRBD2 (5 bases). Trimming pared 0 bases from V and 1 base from J, leaving 7 bases between. The CDR3 length is 15 residues. Per germline, CDR1 SGHRS and CDR2 YFSETQ.

Only a few counts were recorded for this clone. This rearrangement joins TRBV10-3 to TRBJ2-7, with D possibly TRBD2 on 7 matching bases. Germline values: CDR1 ENHRY, CDR2 SYGVKD. This CDR3 is 14 amino acids long. The ends were cut back, 8 bases at V and 9 bases at J, with 23 bases in the middle. CDR3 sequence (DNA): TGTGCCATCGGGGGCCCACCGGGGGGTTTTGGGCAGTACTTC. Translation gives CAIGGPPGGFGQYF.

This CDR3 reads CASSETSYQPQHF. CDR3 DNA: TGTGCCAGCAGTGAGACAAGTTATCAGCCCCAGCATTTT. The chain is built from TRBV6-1 and TRBJ1-5; D is unclear. V lost 3 bases, J lost 5 bases, and 8 bases lay in between. Germline V gene data show CDR1 as MNHNS and CDR2 as SASEGT. This CDR3 region has 13 residues.

This clone has only one observation. The gene calls are TRBV11-3 and TRBJ2-7; possibly TRBD1 for D (5 bases). The CDR3 covers 17 residues. V gave up 1 base and J gave up 0 bases, with 16 bases separating them. The germline V gene has CDR1 SGHNT and CDR2 YENEEA. As DNA, the CDR3 is TGTGCCAGCAGCTTAGCCCCCAGGGCACCTAGCTCCTACGAGCAGTACTTC. It encodes CASSLAPRAPSSYEQYF.

The rearrangement joins TRBV11-2 to TRBJ2-3; D is possibly TRBD2 (6 bases). This CDR3 spans 17 amino acids. Germline CDR1 and CDR2: SGHAT and FQNNGV. Trimming cost V 5 bases and J 2 bases, with 20 bases left between them. The CDR3 region is CASSLRVGGTHTDTQYF. The CDR3 region has the DNA TGTGCCAGCAGCCTCAGGGTGGGCGGGACCCACACAGATACGCAGTATTTT.

This chain uses TRBV10-3 with TRBJ2-2, with no clear D. Trimming removed 3 bases at V and 6 bases at J, with 8 bases between. Germline values: CDR1 ENHRY, CDR2 SYGVKD. The CDR3 has 13 amino acids. The CDR3 coding sequence is TGTGCCATCAGTGAAACTCCCCCCGGGGAGCTGTTTTTT. Translating it yields CAISETPPGELFF.

The CDR3 nucleotides read TGTGCCAGCTCACCGCCGACAGGGGAGGGATCACCCCTCCACTTT. This encodes CASSPPTGEGSPLHF. The rearrangement joins TRBV18 to TRBJ1-6, with 8 bases matching TRBD1. Looked up from germline, CDR1 is KGHSH and CDR2 is LQKENI. V gave up 3 bases and J gave up 10 bases; unmatched junction bases: 8. The CDR3 sequence is 15 residues long.

This chain joins TRBV18 and TRBJ2-6; 10 bases align to TRBD2. V trimming: 3 bases; J trimming: 3 bases; junction bases outside the gene matches: 8. Looked up from germline, CDR1 is KGHSH and CDR2 is LQKENI. The CDR3 covers 18 residues. The CDR3 DNA reads as TGTGCCAGCTCACCCCTAGCGGGAGCTGATTTTGGGGCCAACGTCCTGACTTTC. It codes for CASSPLAGADFGANVLTF. The complete variable domain, with remaining parts taken from reference TRBV18 and TRBJ2-6, reads NAGVMQNPRHLVRRRGQEARLRCSPMKGHSHVYWYRQLPEEGLKFMVYLQKENIIDESGMPKERFSAEFPKEGPSILRIQQVVRGDSAAYFCASSPLAGADFGANVLTFGAGSRLTVL.

J is TRBJ1-2 and V is TRBV6-5; 9 positions agree with TRBD1. V lost 7 bases and J lost 7; bases outside the gene matches: 10. The CDR3 is 14 amino acids. Germline assignment: CDR1 MNHEY and CDR2 SVGAGI. The chain's CDR3 is CASTTTGGAGGYTF. For the CDR3, the DNA is TGTGCCAGCACGACTACAGGGGGCGCGGGTGGCTACACCTTC.

The rearrangement links TRBV19 to TRBJ2-7, with 7 bases identical to TRBD1. The CDR3 runs 14 residues. V lost 1 base and J lost 1; bases outside the gene matches: 1. In germline, CDR1 is LNHDA, CDR2 SQIVND (reference sequence). The CDR3 reads CASSIVGQSYEQYF. In DNA form, the CDR3 reads TGTGCCAGTAGTATAGTGGGACAGTCCTACGAGCAGTACTTC.

The V and J genes are TRBV10-3 and TRBJ2-1; D may be TRBD2 (6 bases). The CDR3 loop spans 13 amino acids. The ends were cut back, 7 bases at V and 9 bases at J, with 16 bases in the middle. The germline CDR1 and CDR2 sequences are ENHRY and SYGVKD. The CDR3 DNA sequence: TGTGCCATCATGGACTGGGGGGAAGGTGAGCAGTTCTTC. Amino acid sequence: CAIMDWGEGEQFF.

V usage is TRBV30 and J usage is TRBJ2-3; a weak D match, TRBD1 (5 bases). Germline CDR1 is GTSNPN and CDR2 is SVGIG (reference sequence). The CDR3 length is 12 residues. V was clipped by 3 bases and J by 6 bases, with 10 bases between them. CDR3 in DNA: TGTGCCTGGAGGGGGCGAAGTGATACGCAGTATTTT. This sequence encodes CAWRGRSDTQYF.

This chain links TRBV5-1 with TRBJ2-1, with 15 bases matching TRBD2. CDR3 length equals 18 residues. The ends lost 0 bases at V and 7 bases at J; junction bases unmatched: 8. Germline V gene lookup returns CDR1 SGHRS and CDR2 YFSETQ. CDR3 DNA: TGCGCCAGCAGCTTGGCGGGACTAGCGGGAGGCATAGGGAATGAGCAGTTCTTC. Residues: CASSLAGLAGGIGNEQFF.

J is TRBJ1-1 and V is TRBV11-2; the match to TRBD1 covers 9 bases. Trimming took 5 bases from V and 4 from J; bases not matched to a gene: 5. Per the germline V gene, CDR1 is SGHAT and CDR2 is FQNNGV. The CDR3 is 14 residues long. The CDR3 nucleotides read TGTGCCAGCAGCACGGACAGGGGAGGCACTGAAGCTTTCTTT. This encodes CASSTDRGGTEAFF.

The table lists this clone with a few counts. CDR3 DNA sequence: TGTGCCAGTAGTATAGATCCGACAGGGGGGCAGTTCTTC. This codes for CASSIDPTGGQFF. V gene TRBV19 combines with J gene TRBJ2-1; 9 positions match TRBD1. CDR1 LNHDA and CDR2 SQIVND come from the germline V gene (reference sequence). V was pared by 0 bases and J by 12 bases, with 3 bases of the junction left unmatched. The CDR3 is made up of 13 amino acids.

The chain carries TRBV27 and TRBJ1-5; D unclear. Germline V CDR1 and CDR2: MNHEY, SMNVEV (reference sequence). Between the trimmed V and J ends, which lost 1 base and 0 bases, there was a span of 4 bases. The CDR3 contains 14 residues. CDR3 in amino acids: CASSLFSSNQPQHF. Written as DNA, the CDR3 is TGTGCCAGCAGTTTATTTAGTAGCAATCAGCCCCAGCATTTT.

This clone has only a few counts. The V and J genes are TRBV5-5 and TRBJ1-2; 8 bases fit TRBD1. The V gene's germline CDR1 is SGHKS and CDR2 YYEKEE (reference sequence). The CDR3 spans 14 residues. Unmatched junction bases numbered 7, after V lost 2 bases and J lost 7 bases. The CDR3 sequence is CASSFQTGGGGYTF. The CDR3 nucleotides read TGTGCCAGCAGCTTCCAAACAGGGGGTGGTGGCTACACCTTC.

In this sample, this clone turned up a few times. The V and J genes are TRBV27 and TRBJ1-4, with D possibly matching TRBD1 (6 bases). The germline V and J ends were trimmed by 6 bases and 0 bases, with 11 bases remaining between them. Germline-derived CDR1 and CDR2 are MNHEY and SMNVEV (reference sequence). The CDR3 sequence is 15 residues long. In DNA, the CDR3 is TGTGCCAGCAGCTCGAACAGGGCAACTAATGAAAAACTGTTTTTT. Its translation is CASSSNRATNEKLFF.

This clone was seen only a few times. The J gene is TRBJ2-4, the V gene TRBV11-2; D perhaps matches TRBD1 (6 bases). Germline V lookup: CDR1 SGHAT, CDR2 FQNNGV. The CDR3 contains 11 residues. The ends were cut back, 6 bases at V and 16 bases at J, with 16 bases in the middle. As DNA, the CDR3 is TGTGCCAGCAGTTTTCGAGGGGGTCTCTACTTC. The encoded protein is CASSFRGGLYF.